These 12 T cell receptor beta chains originate from one sample sequenced in a study of cytomegalovirus exposure and HLA in healthy donors. Primers for the PCR totalled 60 Vbeta and 13 Jbeta. Produced via immunoSEQ multiplex PCR; TCRdb's table is partial and in-frame only. The sample has more than 100,000 clones; about 82% are singletons. Sequencing input: PBMCs. Source of these receptors: a female donor in good health and CMV-seropositive.

This clone was picked up one time. This chain joins TRBV18 and TRBJ2-5, with 8 bases lining up with TRBD1. The trim removed 0 bases at V and 7 bases at J, leaving 4 bases unmatched. CDR3 length: 14 amino acids. CDR1 and CDR2 (germline): KGHSH, LQKENI. This CDR3 reads CASSPPRGQVTQYF. The CDR3 coding sequence is TGTGCCAGCTCACCACCCAGGGGGCAGGTGACCCAGTACTTC. Filled out from reference TRBV18 and TRBJ2-5, the complete variable domain reads NAGVMQNPRHLVRRRGQEARLRCSPMKGHSHVYWYRQLPEEGLKFMVYLQKENIIDESGMPKERFSAEFPKEGPSILRIQQVVRGDSAAYFCASSPPRGQVTQYFGPGTRLLVL.

V usage is TRBV19 and J usage is TRBJ2-1; D gene ambiguous. The CDR3 has 15 amino acids. Between the trimmed V and J ends, which lost 5 bases and 5 bases, there was a span of 16 bases. The germline V gene has CDR1 LNHDA and CDR2 SQIVND (reference sequence). CDR3 region: CASSLHSNWDNEQFF. The CDR3 DNA follows: TGTGCCAGTAGTCTTCACAGTAACTGGGACAATGAGCAGTTCTTC.

The chain uses TRBV5-1 and TRBJ2-1; 12 bases are a match to TRBD2. Germline CDR1 SGHRS, CDR2 YFSETQ. J was trimmed by 4 bases and V by 4 bases; bases with no gene match: 6. This CDR3 comprises 16 residues. DNA for the CDR3: TGCGCCAGCAGCGATCTAGCGGGGGGGCCATACAATGAGCAGTTCTTC. This codes for CASSDLAGGPYNEQFF.

The table lists this clone with a count of one. The chain joins TRBV6-6 to TRBJ2-7; a weak D match, TRBD2 (5 bases). Germline V gene lookup returns CDR1 MNHNY and CDR2 SVGAGI (reference sequence). This CDR3 has 13 residues. Trimming took off 5 bases at V and 6 bases at J, with 14 bases between the two ends. Here the CDR3 DNA reads TGTGCCAGCAGTCGCACCCCCGAGGGCGAGCAGTACTTC. It specifies CASSRTPEGEQYF.

This chain connects TRBV19 to TRBJ1-2, with D tentatively TRBD1 (5 bases). The germline gives CDR1 LNHDA, CDR2 SQIVND (reference sequence). V gave up 5 bases and J gave up 8 bases, with 12 bases separating them. The CDR3 is 12 residues long. CDR3 in DNA: TGTGCCAGTAGTTGGCAGGGAGGAGGCTACACCTTC. Residues: CASSWQGGGYTF.

V usage is TRBV5-6 and J usage is TRBJ2-5; 7 bases fit TRBD2. With V trimmed by 4 bases and J by 3 bases, 12 bases remained unmatched. Germline lookup yields CDR1 SGHDT and CDR2 YYEEEE. The CDR3 loop spans 16 amino acids. CDR3 sequence reads: CASSPLLEAGEETQYF. CDR3 bases: TGTGCCAGCAGCCCTCTTCTGGAGGCGGGGGAAGAGACCCAGTACTTC.

The chain uses TRBV2 and TRBJ2-7; 9 bases line up with TRBD2. Trimming at V came to 6 bases and at J to 3 bases, leaving 9 bases not matched to a gene. This CDR3 is built from 15 residues. Germline loops: CDR1 SNHLY, CDR2 FYNNEI. CDR3 loop: CASSDTSGSYYEQYF. The DNA for the CDR3 is TGTGCCAGCAGCGATACTAGCGGGTCTTACTACGAGCAGTACTTC.

There are a few counts of this clone. The chain uses TRBV5-1 and TRBJ2-2; 10 bases map to TRBD1. Germline V gene sequence: CDR1 SGHRS, CDR2 YFSETQ. Trimming took 2 bases from V and 3 from J; bases not matched to a gene: 1. The CDR3 extends over 15 amino acids. The CDR3 reads CASSFGQGDTGELFF. CDR3 coding DNA: TGCGCCAGCAGCTTTGGACAGGGGGACACCGGGGAGCTGTTTTTT.

The chain couples TRBV5-1 to TRBJ2-7; TRBD1 might be the D (6 bases). Trimming pared 7 bases from V and 5 bases from J, leaving 28 bases between. In germline, CDR1 is SGHRS, CDR2 YFSETQ. The CDR3 extends over 17 amino acids. The CDR3 loop reads CASAVLRQDFTPNEQYF. CDR3 nucleotide sequence: TGCGCCAGCGCAGTTCTAAGACAGGATTTCACCCCCAACGAGCAGTACTTC.

There are a few counts of this clone. The chain employs TRBV5-4 and TRBJ1-1; D is undetermined. V shed 2 bases and J shed 0 bases, with 5 bases lying between them. This CDR3 is built from 13 residues. CDR1 is SGHNT and CDR2 is YYREEE in the germline V gene (reference sequence). The CDR3 sequence is CASSFQVNTEAFF. As DNA, the CDR3 is TGTGCCAGCAGCTTTCAGGTGAACACTGAAGCTTTCTTT. The full variable domain, in which reference TRBV5-4 and TRBJ1-1 provide the parts outside the CDR3, is ETGVTQSPTHLIKTRGQQVTLRCSSQSGHNTVSWYQQALGQGPQFIFQYYREEENGRGNFPPRFSGLQFPNYSSELNVNALELDDSALYLCASSFQVNTEAFFGQGTRLTVV.

The rearrangement uses TRBV9 and TRBJ1-1; TRBD1 aligns across 7 bases. The V and J ends lost 2 bases and 1 base, in that order; junction bases with no gene match: 5. CDR1 and CDR2 from the germline V gene are SGDLS and YYNGEE. This CDR3 has 15 residues. CDR3 DNA sequence: TGTGCCAGCAGCGTGGAGGGGGCCGGGAACACTGAAGCTTTCTTT. Its translation: CASSVEGAGNTEAFF.

The V call is TRBV7-2, the J call TRBJ1-2; 7 nucleotides agree with TRBD1. V dropped 0 bases and J dropped 8; count of bases not matched to a gene: 9. The CDR3 is 15 residues long. CDR1 is SGHTA, CDR2 FQGNSA, per germline. The CDR3 nucleotides read TGTGCCAGCAGCTTAGCCCTCGGACAGGTGGAAGGCTACACCTTC. Protein sequence: CASSLALGQVEGYTF.